This TCR beta chain is from a study of T cell repertoires in aging, cancer and after chemotherapy. Multiplex touch-down PCR with TRB-A/B primers amplified rearranged V-D-J TRB sequences. One entry per CDR3 protein results from TCRdb running MiXCR on the multiplex PCR reads. In the table there are almost 3,000 distinct CDR3 sequences, 20% to 30% of which are singletons. Turning to this clonotype: Its antigen remains unidentified.

General study results and limits: Immunological memory after chemotherapy cannot be judged from the repertoire data.

The template was genomic DNA from peripheral blood, not RNA. V lost 3 bases, J lost 5 bases, and 10 bases lay in between. There are 13 residues in the CDR3. Germline V lookup: CDR1 SGHAT, CDR2 FQDESV (reference sequence). The material sequenced was blood. This clonotype was sampled from a human donor with a solid tumor. The rearrangement uses TRBV11-1 and TRBJ2-5; perhaps TRBD1 as D (5 bases). In DNA form, the CDR3 reads TGTGCCAGCAGCTTGGGGCGGCGGGAGACCCAGTACTTC. It yields the protein CASSLGRRETQYF.